This T cell receptor (beta chain) was retrieved from a study of blood T cell repertoires in COVID-19. At the level of the study: PBMCs, B-cell-depleted T cells, or T cells were the source of the cDNA or gDNA that made up the material.

The germline V gene has CDR1 SGDLS and CDR2 YYNGEE. This CDR3 has 17 amino acids. V shed 3 bases and J shed 5 bases, with 23 bases lying between them. Original methodology: By means of reference gene primer amplification, nucleated cell counts were estimated. Measured with immunoSEQ multiplex PCR; TCRdb has only the in-frame clones, and not every one. V, J and clone size reflect that table, while D and trimming were determined from the DNA. The sample includes about 220,000 clones, roughly 80% seen only once; the top ten take 5.2%. This receptor was identified in a woman aged 70-85 years with COVID-19, enrolled during active disease. J is TRBJ2-5 and V is TRBV9; possibly TRBD2 for D (6 bases). Source material: peripheral blood. CDR3 nucleotides: TGTGCCAGCAGCGCCCCTGGAGAGCGGGCCGGATCGGAGACCCAGTACTTC. It yields the protein CASSAPGERAGSETQYF. Full variable domain (outside the CDR3, taken from reference TRBV9 and TRBJ2-5): DSGVTQTPKHLITATGQRVTLRCSPRSGDLSVYWYQQSLDQGLQFLIQYYNGEERAKGNILERFSAQQFPDLHSELNLSSLELGDSALYFCASSAPGERAGSETQYFGPGTRLLVL.